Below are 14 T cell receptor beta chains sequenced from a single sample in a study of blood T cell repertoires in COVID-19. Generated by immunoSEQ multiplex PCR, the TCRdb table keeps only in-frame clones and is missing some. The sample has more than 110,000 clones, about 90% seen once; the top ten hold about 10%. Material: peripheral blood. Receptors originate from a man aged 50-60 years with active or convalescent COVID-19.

CDR3 residues: CATSAAREVGEQFF. The CDR3 DNA sequence: TGTGCCACCAGTGCTGCGCGGGAGGTGGGTGAGCAGTTCTTC. The chain couples TRBV24-1 to TRBJ2-1, with TRBD2 matching 8 bases. The CDR3 is made up of 14 amino acids. Per germline, CDR1 KGHDR and CDR2 SFDVKD. The V gene end was trimmed by 5 bases and the J gene end by 9 bases; junction bases not matched to a gene: 8.

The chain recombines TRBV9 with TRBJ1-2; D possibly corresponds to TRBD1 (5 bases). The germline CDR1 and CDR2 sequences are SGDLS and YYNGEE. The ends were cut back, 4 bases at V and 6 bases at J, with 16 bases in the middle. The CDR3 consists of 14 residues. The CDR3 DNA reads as TGTGCCAGCAGCCCCTACAGGTTCTTCGATGGCTACACCTTC. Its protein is CASSPYRFFDGYTF.

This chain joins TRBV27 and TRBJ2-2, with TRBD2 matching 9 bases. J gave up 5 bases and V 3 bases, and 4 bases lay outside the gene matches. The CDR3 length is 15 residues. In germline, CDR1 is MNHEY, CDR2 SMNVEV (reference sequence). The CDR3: CASSFRTSVTGELFF. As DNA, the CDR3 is TGTGCCAGCAGTTTTCGGACTAGCGTGACCGGGGAGCTGTTTTTT.

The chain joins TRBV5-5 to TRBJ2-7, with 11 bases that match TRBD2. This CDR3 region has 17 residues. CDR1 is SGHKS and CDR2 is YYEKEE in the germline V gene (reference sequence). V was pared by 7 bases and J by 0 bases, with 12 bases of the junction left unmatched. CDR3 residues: CASAPGLAVISSYEQYF. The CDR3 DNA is TGTGCCAGCGCACCGGGACTAGCGGTTATCAGCTCCTACGAGCAGTACTTC.

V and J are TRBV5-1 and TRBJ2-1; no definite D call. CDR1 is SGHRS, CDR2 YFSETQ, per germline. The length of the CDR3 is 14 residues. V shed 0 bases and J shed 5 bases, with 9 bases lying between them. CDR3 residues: CASSLEAHHNEQFF. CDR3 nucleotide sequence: TGCGCCAGCAGCTTGGAAGCTCACCACAATGAGCAGTTCTTC.

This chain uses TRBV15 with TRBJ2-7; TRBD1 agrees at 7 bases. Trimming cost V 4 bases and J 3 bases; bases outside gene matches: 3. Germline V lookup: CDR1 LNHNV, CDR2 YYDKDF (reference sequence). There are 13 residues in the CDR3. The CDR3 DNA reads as TGTGCCACCAGCACCGGGACAGTCTACGAGCAGTACTTC. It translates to CATSTGTVYEQYF.

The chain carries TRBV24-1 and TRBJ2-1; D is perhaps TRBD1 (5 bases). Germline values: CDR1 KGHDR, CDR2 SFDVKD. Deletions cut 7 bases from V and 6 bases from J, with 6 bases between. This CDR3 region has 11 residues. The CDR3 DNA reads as TGTGCCACCAGCCAGGGCAATGAGCAGTTCTTC. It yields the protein CATSQGNEQFF.

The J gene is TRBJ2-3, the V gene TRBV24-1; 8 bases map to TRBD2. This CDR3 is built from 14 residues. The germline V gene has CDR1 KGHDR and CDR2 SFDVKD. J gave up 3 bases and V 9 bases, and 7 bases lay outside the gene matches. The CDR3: CATYSGRGTDTQYF. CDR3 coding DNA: TGTGCCACCTACAGCGGGAGAGGTACAGATACGCAGTATTTT.

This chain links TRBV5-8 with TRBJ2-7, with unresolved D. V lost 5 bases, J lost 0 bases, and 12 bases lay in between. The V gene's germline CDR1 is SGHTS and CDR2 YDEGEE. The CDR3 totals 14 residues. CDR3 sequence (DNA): TGTGCCAGCAGGGTCGACACGCGCTCCTACGAGCAGTACTTC. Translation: CASRVDTRSYEQYF.

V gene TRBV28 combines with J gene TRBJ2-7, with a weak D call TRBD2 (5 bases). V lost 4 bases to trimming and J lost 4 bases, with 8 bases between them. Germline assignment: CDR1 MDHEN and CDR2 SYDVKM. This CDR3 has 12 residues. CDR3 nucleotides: TGTGCCAGCAGTTGGACGGGGTACGAGCAGTACTTC. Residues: CASSWTGYEQYF.

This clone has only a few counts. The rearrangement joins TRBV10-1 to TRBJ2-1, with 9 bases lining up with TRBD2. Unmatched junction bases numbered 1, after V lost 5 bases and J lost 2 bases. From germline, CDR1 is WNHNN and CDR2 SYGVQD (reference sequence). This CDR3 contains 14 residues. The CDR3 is CASSSSGAYNEQFF. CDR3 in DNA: TGCGCCAGCAGTTCTAGCGGGGCCTACAATGAGCAGTTCTTC.

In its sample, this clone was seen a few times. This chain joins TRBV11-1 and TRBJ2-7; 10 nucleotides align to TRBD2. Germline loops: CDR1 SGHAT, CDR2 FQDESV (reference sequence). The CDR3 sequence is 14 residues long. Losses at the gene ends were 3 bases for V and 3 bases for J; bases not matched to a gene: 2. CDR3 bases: TGTGCCAGCAGCTTGCGGACTAGCGGCTACGAGCAGTACTTC. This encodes CASSLRTSGYEQYF.

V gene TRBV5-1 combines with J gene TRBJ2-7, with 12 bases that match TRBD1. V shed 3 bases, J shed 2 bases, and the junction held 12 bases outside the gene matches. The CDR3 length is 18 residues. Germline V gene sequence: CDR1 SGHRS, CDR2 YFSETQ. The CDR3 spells CASSSGTGGTSIAYEQYF. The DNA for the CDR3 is TGCGCCAGCAGCTCAGGGACAGGGGGCACGAGTATTGCCTACGAGCAGTACTTC.

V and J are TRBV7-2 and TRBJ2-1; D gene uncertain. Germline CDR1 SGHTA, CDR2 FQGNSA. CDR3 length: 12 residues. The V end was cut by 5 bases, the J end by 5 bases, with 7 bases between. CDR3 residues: CASSLRDNEQFF. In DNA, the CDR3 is TGTGCCAGCAGCCTTAGAGACAATGAGCAGTTCTTC.